These T cell receptor beta chains were read from a single sample in a study of blood T cells in healthy people across ages. One entry per CDR3 protein results from TCRdb running MiXCR on the 5' RACE reads. This sample has 450,000 to 700,000 distinct CDR3 sequences; 27% occur once, and the top ten carry about 18%. What was sequenced was blood. These receptors were obtained from a woman in her 70s in good health. The conserved cysteine and the conserved F or W are not part of the CDR3 here.

V	J	CDR3
TRBV10-3	TRBJ2-5	AISDTGQTQY
TRBV4-2	TRBJ1-3	ASSQVSVGQGLTFGNTIY
TRBV20-1	TRBJ1-2	SANHRGPNYGYT
TRBV3-1	TRBJ2-3	ASSQVMGADADTQY
TRBV15	TRBJ1-4	ATSREGGEKLF
TRBV5-1	TRBJ1-2	ASSSRDSSVGYT
TRBV5-6	TRBJ2-7	ASSFLAGSYYEQY
TRBV20-1	TRBJ2-1	SADPPPGQTGINEQF
TRBV7-9	TRBJ2-3	ASSSIRDSDTQY
TRBV29-1	TRBJ2-4	SVEFGRAGGSKNIQY
TRBV9	TRBJ1-1	ASSVEPGDTEAF
TRBV20-1	TRBJ1-1	SARDPARSNTEAF
TRBV2	TRBJ1-5	ASSGMTGPTQPQH
TRBV20-1	TRBJ2-7	SAKRGDYEQY
TRBV20-1	TRBJ2-5	SARRDRGETQY
TRBV4-3	TRBJ1-4	ASSRGHGEKLF
TRBV3-1	TRBJ2-5	ASSQGGVTETQY
TRBV5-1	TRBJ2-2	ASSLTGNTGELF
TRBV4-3	TRBJ1-5	ASSPDGGGQPQH
TRBV6-5	TRBJ2-3	ASSRLTRDTQY
TRBV4-3	TRBJ1-1	ASSQVSGGIVDFTEAF
TRBV5-6	TRBJ1-6	ASSLNRGSSPLH
TRBV10-3	TRBJ1-1	AIGQGGSNTEAF
TRBV7-9	TRBJ1-1	ASSPGGYWKRSTEAF
TRBV24-1	TRBJ2-3	ATRAGGPTDTQY
TRBV5-1	TRBJ2-7	ASSWGGLGTGKKEQY
TRBV7-3	TRBJ2-1	ASSHSGAYNEQF
TRBV28	TRBJ1-5	ASSLVVGQGLQPQH
TRBV10-3	TRBJ2-2	AIRSLQDTGELF
TRBV7-2	TRBJ2-1	ASSFSGGASYNEQF
TRBV5-1	TRBJ2-3	ASSVHQGADTQY